This TCR beta chain comes out of a study of blood T cell repertoires in COVID-19. Per the original methods: Reference gene primer amplification gave estimated nucleated cell counts. Repertoires were generated with immunoSEQ multiplex PCR, while TCRdb's copy carries only in-frame clones and drops some. That table is the source of V, J and clone size, and D and trimming were worked out from the DNA. The sample yields about 400,000 clones, 75% to 90% seen once. The ends were cut back, 0 bases at V and 5 bases at J, with 12 bases in the middle. From germline, CDR1 is SGHRS and CDR2 YFSETQ. The CDR3 is made up of 15 amino acids.

Material: peripheral blood. The chain is built from TRBV5-1 and TRBJ2-1; D might be TRBD2 (5 bases). The clonotype was recovered from a woman aged 25 to 39 with acute or convalescent COVID-19. Written as DNA, the CDR3 is TGCGCCAGCAGCTTGGAGCTTAGGACTCACAATGAGCAGTTCTTC. It specifies CASSLELRTHNEQFF.